This TCR beta chain derives from a study of blood T cell repertoires in COVID-19. Study in general: Samples came from the United States, Italy and Spain, spanning acute and convalescent COVID-19. T cells, B-cell-depleted T cells, or PBMCs provided the cDNA or gDNA that served as material.

V was clipped by 4 bases and J by 4 bases, with 9 bases between them. CDR1 and CDR2 (germline): GTSNPN, SVGIG (reference sequence). The CDR3 contains 12 residues. In the source study's methods: Estimates of nucleated cell counts were drawn from the amplification of reference gene primers. Using immunoSEQ multiplex PCR, the repertoire was profiled, and TCRdb retains in-frame clones only, with some absent. V, J and clone size derive from that table, while D and trimming were established from the DNA sequence. The table lists about 200,000 clones, around 90% of them singletons. Sequencing was carried out using peripheral blood. The origin of this receptor is a man aged 35-49 years with active or convalescent COVID-19. The chain uses TRBV30 and TRBJ2-3; D possibly corresponds to TRBD1 (6 bases). CDR3 sequence (DNA): TGTGCCTGGAACAGGGTCCCAGATACGCAGTATTTT. Translation: CAWNRVPDTQYF.